This TCR beta chain was found in a study of blood T cell repertoires in COVID-19. Germline V gives CDR1 LNHDA, CDR2 SQIVND (reference sequence). V lost 6 bases to trimming and J lost 4 bases; unmatched junction nucleotides: 9. The CDR3 has 15 amino acids. TCRdb's copy holds only in-frame clones and misses some; the assay was immunoSEQ multiplex PCR. The sample yields some 150,000 clones, 75% to 90% seen once. The receptor comes from a man in his sixties with acute or convalescent COVID-19. The source material was peripheral blood. This chain connects TRBV19 to TRBJ2-1, with 7 bases matching TRBD1. CDR3 in amino acids: CASSKTGLGYNEQFF. CDR3 nucleotide sequence: TGTGCCAGTAGCAAGACAGGGTTGGGGTACAATGAGCAGTTCTTC.